This T cell receptor (beta chain) was observed in a study of neurological immune-mediated disorders. V lost 5 bases to trimming and J lost 3 bases, with 10 bases between them. The CDR3 runs 13 residues. Germline V gene sequence: CDR1 SGHTA, CDR2 FQGNSA. The sample holds many counts of this clonotype. Antigen unknown. Findings of the study overall: Private repertoires in all groups were suggested by the finding that expanded clones across subjects shared no CDR3 amino acid sequences. The repertoires of 18 of 34 multiple sclerosis patients fell into one related-CDR3 cluster (a possible signature) under phylogenetic grouping.

5'RACE with 10-nucleotide random UMIs generated the cDNA. Over 160 million TCR-beta sequences from 15-18 subjects came from every sequencing run. TCRdb analysed the 5' RACE reads with MiXCR anew, one entry per CDR3 protein. This sample has more than 75,000 distinct CDR3 sequences, with around 3.5% found just once. The sequenced material came from PBMCs. This receptor was obtained from a woman between 50 and 59 years old with multiple sclerosis. The V and J genes are TRBV7-2 and TRBJ2-5; D is perhaps TRBD1 (5 bases). The CDR3 sequence: CASSTGREETQYF. CDR3 sequence (DNA): TGTGCCAGCAGCACCGGCAGGGAAGAGACCCAGTACTTC. Drawing the rest from reference TRBV7-2 and TRBJ2-5, the complete variable domain is GAGVSQSPSNKVTEKGKDVELRCDPISGHTALYWYRQSLGQGLEFLIYFQGNSAPDKSGLPSDRFSAERTGGSVSTLTIQRTQQEDSAVYLCASSTGREETQYFGPGTRLLVL.